This T cell receptor beta chain was obtained from a study of neurological immune-mediated disorders. Time point of the sample: longitudinal time-point 1 (baseline). This clonotype occurred many times. Its target is unknown. TCRdb used MiXCR to reprocess the 5' RACE reads, holding one entry per CDR3 protein. The table lists some 71,000 distinct CDR3 sequences, roughly a tenth of them singletons. Germline CDR1 reads SGHRS; CDR2 reads YFSETQ. The V and J ends lost 0 bases and 0 bases, in that order; junction bases with no gene match: 8. The CDR3 runs 17 residues. Whole-study results and caveats: The study found the most TCR clonal expansion in HTLV-1-associated myelopathy and the least in multiple sclerosis, below healthy controls.

The specimen was PBMCs. The chain is built from TRBV5-1 and TRBJ1-1, with 7 bases that match TRBD1. The TCR comes from a man aged 30-40 years in good health. The CDR3 DNA reads as TGCGCCAGCAGCTTGGACCCTACAGGGGTCATGAACACTGAAGCTTTCTTT. Protein: CASSLDPTGVMNTEAFF. Based on the CDR3 plus reference TRBV5-1 and TRBJ1-1, the full variable domain is KAGVTQTPRYLIKTRGQQVTLSCSPISGHRSVSWYQQTPGQGLQFLFEYFSETQRNKGNFPGRFSGRQFSNSRSEMNVSTLELGDSALYLCASSLDPTGVMNTEAFFGQGTRLTVV.